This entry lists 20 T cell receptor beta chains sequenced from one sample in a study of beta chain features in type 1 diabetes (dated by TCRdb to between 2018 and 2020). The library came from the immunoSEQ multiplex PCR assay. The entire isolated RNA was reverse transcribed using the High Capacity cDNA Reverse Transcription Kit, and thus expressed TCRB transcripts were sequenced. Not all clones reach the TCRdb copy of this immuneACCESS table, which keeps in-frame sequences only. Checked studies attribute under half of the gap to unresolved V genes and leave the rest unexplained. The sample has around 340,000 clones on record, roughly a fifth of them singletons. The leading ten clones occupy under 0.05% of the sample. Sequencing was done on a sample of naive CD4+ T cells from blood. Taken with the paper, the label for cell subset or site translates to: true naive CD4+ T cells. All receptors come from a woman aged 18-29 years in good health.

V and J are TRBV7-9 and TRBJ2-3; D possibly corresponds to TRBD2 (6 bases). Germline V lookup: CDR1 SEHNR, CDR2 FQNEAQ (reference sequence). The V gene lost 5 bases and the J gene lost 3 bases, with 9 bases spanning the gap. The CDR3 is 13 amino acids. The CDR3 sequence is CASSPAGTDTQYF. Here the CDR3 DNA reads TGTGCCAGCAGCCCCGCGGGGACAGATACGCAGTATTTT.

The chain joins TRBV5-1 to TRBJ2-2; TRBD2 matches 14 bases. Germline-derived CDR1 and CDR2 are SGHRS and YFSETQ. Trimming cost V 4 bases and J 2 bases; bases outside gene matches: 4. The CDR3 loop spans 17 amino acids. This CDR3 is CASSLGLAGGNTGELFF. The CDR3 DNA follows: TGCGCCAGCAGCCTTGGACTAGCGGGAGGAAACACCGGGGAGCTGTTTTTT.

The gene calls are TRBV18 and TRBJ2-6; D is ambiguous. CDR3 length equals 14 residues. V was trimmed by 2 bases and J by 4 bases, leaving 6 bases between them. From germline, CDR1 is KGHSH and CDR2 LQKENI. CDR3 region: CASSPKAGANVLTF. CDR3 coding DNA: TGTGCCAGCTCACCAAAAGCGGGGGCCAACGTCCTGACTTTC.

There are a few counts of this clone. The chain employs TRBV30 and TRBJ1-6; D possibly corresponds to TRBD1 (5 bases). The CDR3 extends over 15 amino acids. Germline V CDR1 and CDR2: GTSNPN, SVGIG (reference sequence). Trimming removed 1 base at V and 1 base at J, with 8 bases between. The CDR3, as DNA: TGTGCCTGGAGTGCCGGGACTTCCTATAATTCACCCCTCCACTTT. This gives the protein CAWSAGTSYNSPLHF.

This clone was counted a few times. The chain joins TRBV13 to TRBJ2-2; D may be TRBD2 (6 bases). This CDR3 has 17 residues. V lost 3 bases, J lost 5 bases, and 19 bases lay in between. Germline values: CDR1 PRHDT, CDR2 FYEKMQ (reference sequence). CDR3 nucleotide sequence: TGTGCCAGCAGCTTGCGGGGTGGGATTCCGATTACCGGGGAGCTGTTTTTT. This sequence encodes CASSLRGGIPITGELFF.

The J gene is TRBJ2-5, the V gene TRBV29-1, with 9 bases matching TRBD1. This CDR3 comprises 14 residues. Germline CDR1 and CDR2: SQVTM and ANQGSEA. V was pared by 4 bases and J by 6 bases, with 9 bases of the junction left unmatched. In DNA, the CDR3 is TGCAGCGTTGCTACCGGGACAGGGACAAAGACCCAGTACTTC. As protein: CSVATGTGTKTQYF.

For the CDR3, the DNA is TGTGCCAGCAGAGCAGGGGCGGAGACCCAGTACTTC. Translating it yields CASRAGAETQYF. This chain connects TRBV2 to TRBJ2-5; D might be TRBD1 (6 bases). Germline CDR1 SNHLY, CDR2 FYNNEI. V shed 6 bases and J shed 5 bases, with 10 bases lying between them. This CDR3 is 12 amino acids long.

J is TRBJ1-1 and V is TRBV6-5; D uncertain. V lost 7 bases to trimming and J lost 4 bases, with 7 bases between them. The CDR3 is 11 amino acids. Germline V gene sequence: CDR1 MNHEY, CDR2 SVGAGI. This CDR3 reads CASISVTEAFF. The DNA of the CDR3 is TGTGCCAGCATTTCCGTCACTGAAGCTTTCTTT.

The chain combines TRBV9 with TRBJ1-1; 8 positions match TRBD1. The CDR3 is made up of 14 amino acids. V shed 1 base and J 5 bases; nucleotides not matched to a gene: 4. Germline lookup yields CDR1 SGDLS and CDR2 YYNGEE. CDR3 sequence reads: CASSVQGASTEAFF. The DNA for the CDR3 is TGTGCCAGCAGCGTACAGGGGGCGAGTACTGAAGCTTTCTTT. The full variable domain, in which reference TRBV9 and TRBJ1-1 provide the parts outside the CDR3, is DSGVTQTPKHLITATGQRVTLRCSPRSGDLSVYWYQQSLDQGLQFLIQYYNGEERAKGNILERFSAQQFPDLHSELNLSSLELGDSALYFCASSVQGASTEAFFGQGTRLTVV.

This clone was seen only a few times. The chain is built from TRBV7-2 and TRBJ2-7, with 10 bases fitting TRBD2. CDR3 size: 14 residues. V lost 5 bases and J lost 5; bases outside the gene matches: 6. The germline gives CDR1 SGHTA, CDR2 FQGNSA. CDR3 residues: CASSPWTSGDEQYF. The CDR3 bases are TGTGCCAGCAGCCCCTGGACTAGCGGCGACGAGCAGTACTTC.

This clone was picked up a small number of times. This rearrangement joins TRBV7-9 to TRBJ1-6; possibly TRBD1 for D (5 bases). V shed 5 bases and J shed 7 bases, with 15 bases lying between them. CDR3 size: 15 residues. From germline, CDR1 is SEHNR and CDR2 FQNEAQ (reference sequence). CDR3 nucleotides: TGTGCCAGCAGCCCCCCGGGACTGGGGAATTCACCCCTCCACTTT. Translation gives CASSPPGLGNSPLHF.

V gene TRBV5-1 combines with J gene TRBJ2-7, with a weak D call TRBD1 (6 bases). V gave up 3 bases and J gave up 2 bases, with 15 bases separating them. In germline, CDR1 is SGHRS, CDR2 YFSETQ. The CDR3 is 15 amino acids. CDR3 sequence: CASSWGRLGTYEQYF. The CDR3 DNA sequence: TGCGCCAGCAGCTGGGGGCGACTGGGAACCTACGAGCAGTACTTC.

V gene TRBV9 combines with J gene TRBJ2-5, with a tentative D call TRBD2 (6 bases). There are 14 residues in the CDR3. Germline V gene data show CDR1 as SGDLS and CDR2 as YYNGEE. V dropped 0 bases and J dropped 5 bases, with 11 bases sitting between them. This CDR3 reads CASSVAGGWETQYF. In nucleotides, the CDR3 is TGTGCCAGCAGCGTAGCAGGAGGGTGGGAGACCCAGTACTTC.

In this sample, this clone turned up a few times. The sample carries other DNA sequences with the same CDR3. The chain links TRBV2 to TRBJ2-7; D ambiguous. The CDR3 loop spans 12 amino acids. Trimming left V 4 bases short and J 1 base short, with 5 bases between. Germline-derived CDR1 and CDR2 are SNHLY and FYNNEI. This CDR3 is CASSVSSYEQYF. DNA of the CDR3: TGTGCCAGCAGTGTCAGTTCCTACGAGCAGTACTTC. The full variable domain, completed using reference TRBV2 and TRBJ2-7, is EPEVTQTPSHQVTQMGQEVILRCVPISNHLYFYWYRQILGQKVEFLVSFYNNEISEKSEIFDDQFSVERPDGSNFTLKIRSTKLEDSAMYFCASSVSSYEQYFGPGTRLTVT.

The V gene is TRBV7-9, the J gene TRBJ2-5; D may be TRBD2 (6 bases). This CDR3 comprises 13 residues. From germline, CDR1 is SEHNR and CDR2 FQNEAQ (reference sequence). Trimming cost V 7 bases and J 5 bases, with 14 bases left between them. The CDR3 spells CASTQAGGETQYF. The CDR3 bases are TGTGCCAGCACCCAAGCGGGCGGGGAGACCCAGTACTTC.

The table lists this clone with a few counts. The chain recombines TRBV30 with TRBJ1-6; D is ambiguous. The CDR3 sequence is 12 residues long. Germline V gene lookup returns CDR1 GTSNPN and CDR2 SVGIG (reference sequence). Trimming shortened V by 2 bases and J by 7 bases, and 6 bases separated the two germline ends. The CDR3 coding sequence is TGTGCCTGGAGTCCTTCGAATTCACCCCTCCACTTT. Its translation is CAWSPSNSPLHF.

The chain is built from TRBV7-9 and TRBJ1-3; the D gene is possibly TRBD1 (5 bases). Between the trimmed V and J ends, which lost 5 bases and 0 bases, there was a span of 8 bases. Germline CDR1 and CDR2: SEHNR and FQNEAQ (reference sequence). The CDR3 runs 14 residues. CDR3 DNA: TGTGCCAGCAGCCTGACAGCCTCTGGAAACACCATATATTTT. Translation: CASSLTASGNTIYF.

The CDR3 sequence is CASSVGSASNEQFF. As DNA, the CDR3 is TGTGCCAGCAGCGTAGGTAGCGCCTCCAATGAGCAGTTCTTC. V gene TRBV9 combines with J gene TRBJ2-1; a weak D match, TRBD2 (5 bases). V shed 0 bases and J shed 6 bases, with 10 bases lying between them. CDR1 and CDR2 (germline): SGDLS, YYNGEE. The CDR3 is 14 amino acids.

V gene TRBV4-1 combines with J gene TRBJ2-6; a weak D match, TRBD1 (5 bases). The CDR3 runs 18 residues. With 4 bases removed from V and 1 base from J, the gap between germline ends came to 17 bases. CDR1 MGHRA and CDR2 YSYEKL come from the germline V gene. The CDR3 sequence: CASSPQGAKGSGANVLTF. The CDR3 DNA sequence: TGCGCCAGCAGCCCCCAAGGGGCCAAGGGGTCTGGGGCCAACGTCCTGACTTTC.

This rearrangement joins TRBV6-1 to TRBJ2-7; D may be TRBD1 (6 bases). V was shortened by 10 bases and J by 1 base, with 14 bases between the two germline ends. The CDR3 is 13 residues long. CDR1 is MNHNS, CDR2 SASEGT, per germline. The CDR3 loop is CAITSQGSYEQYF. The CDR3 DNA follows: TGTGCCATCACCTCACAGGGATCCTACGAGCAGTACTTC.